The rows below give T cell receptor beta chains drawn from one sample of a study of blood T cell repertoires in COVID-19. Sequencing was performed with immunoSEQ multiplex PCR; in TCRdb, only in-frame clones are kept and a portion is missing. The sample shows roughly 72,000 clones, 85% to 90% of them seen only once. The sequenced sample was peripheral blood. Receptors originate from a human donor in a cohort sampled during active COVID-19. The CDR3 runs from the conserved cysteine through the conserved F or W. D genes are given only for firm matches. Expanded clones are given a class, and other clones once, few, many or no size at all.

V	D	size	J	DNA	CDR3
TRBV7-2	NA	NA	TRBJ2-7	TGTGCCAGCAGCTCGATAGGGGGGGGCATTCACTCCTACGAGCAGTACTTC	CASSSIGGGIHSYEQYF
TRBV30	NA	NA	TRBJ1-1	TGTGCCTGGATTGGCAGTGGGCTTATGAACACTGAAGCTTTCTTT	CAWIGSGLMNTEAFF
TRBV15	NA	few	TRBJ2-5	TGTGCCACCAGCAGAGATCCAGGGCCGCAGGAGACCCAGTACTTC	CATSRDPGPQETQYF
TRBV4-3	TRBD2	NA	TRBJ2-7	TGCGCCAGCAGCCAAGTAGCGGGGAGCTCCTACGAGCAGTACTTC	CASSQVAGSSYEQYF
TRBV4-1	NA	NA	TRBJ1-1	TGCGCCAGCAGCCAAGATCGTACAGGCCGGAACACTGAAGCTTTCTTT	CASSQDRTGRNTEAFF
TRBV10-3	TRBD1	NA	TRBJ2-2	TGTGCCATCCGACCCCGGGACAGGGGGCCCTATGGGACCGGGGAGCTGTTTTTT	CAIRPRDRGPYGTGELFF
TRBV6-2/TRBV6-3	TRBD1	NA	TRBJ2-7	TGTGCCAGCAGTTATTCCACAGGGGTTCGGGACGAGCAGTACTTC	CASSYSTGVRDEQYF
TRBV6-2/TRBV6-3	TRBD2	once	TRBJ2-5	TGTGCCAGCAGCCCTTCGGGGCGGGGGAGGAAAGAGACCCAGTACTTC	CASSPSGRGRKETQYF
TRBV19	TRBD1	NA	TRBJ1-1	TGTGCCAGTAGTTTCCCCAGGGACAGGGCACTGAACACTGAAGCTTTCTTT	CASSFPRDRALNTEAFF
TRBV19	NA	few	TRBJ2-5	TGTGCCAGTAGCTTACAGGGAGACCCAGAGACCCAGTACTTC	CASSLQGDPETQYF
TRBV6-2/TRBV6-3	NA	NA	TRBJ1-5	TGTGCCAGCAGTTTAGCAGGGGCGCGATATAGCAATCAGCCCCAGCATTTT	CASSLAGARYSNQPQHF
TRBV27	TRBD1	few	TRBJ1-5	TGTGCCAGCAGTCCAAGACAGGGGGTTTTGGGAAATCAGCCCCAGCATTTT	CASSPRQGVLGNQPQHF